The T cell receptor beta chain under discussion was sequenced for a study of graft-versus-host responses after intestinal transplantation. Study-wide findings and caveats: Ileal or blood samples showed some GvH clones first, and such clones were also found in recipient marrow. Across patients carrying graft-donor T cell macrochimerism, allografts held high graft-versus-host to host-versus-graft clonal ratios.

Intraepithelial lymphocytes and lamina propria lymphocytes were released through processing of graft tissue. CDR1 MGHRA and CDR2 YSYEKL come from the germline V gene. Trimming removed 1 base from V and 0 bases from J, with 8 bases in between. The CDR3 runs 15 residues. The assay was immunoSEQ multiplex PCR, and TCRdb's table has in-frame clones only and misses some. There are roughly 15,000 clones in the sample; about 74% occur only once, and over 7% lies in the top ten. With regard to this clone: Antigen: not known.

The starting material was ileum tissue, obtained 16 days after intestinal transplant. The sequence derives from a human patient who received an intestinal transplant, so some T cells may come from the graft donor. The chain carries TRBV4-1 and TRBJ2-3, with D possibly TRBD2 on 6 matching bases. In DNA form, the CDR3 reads TGCGCCAGCAGCCAAGCCGGGACTAGCACAGATACGCAGTATTTT. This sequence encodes CASSQAGTSTDTQYF.